The 18 T cell receptor beta chains below were found in one sample sequenced in a study of CD8+ T cells in alopecia areata. In each case, RNA was isolated and then reverse transcribed into cDNA as the sequencing template. Here immunoSEQ multiplex PCR was the method, and the copy in TCRdb shows in-frame clones only, minus some. The data contain about 190,000 clones, 59% of them singletons. Material: CD4+ T cells sorted from blood, obtained at week 0. The source of these receptors is a human donor with alopecia areata.

The V and J genes are TRBV14 and TRBJ2-2; 7 nucleotides match TRBD2. This CDR3 spans 16 amino acids. V lost 4 bases, J lost 6 bases, and 11 bases stayed unmatched. Germline CDR1 is SGHDN and CDR2 is FVKESK. The CDR3 is CASSRVGQGGAGELFF. The CDR3 nucleotides read TGTGCCAGCAGCCGCGTCGGGCAGGGAGGGGCCGGGGAGCTGTTTTTT.

The V call is TRBV29-1, the J call TRBJ2-4, with D possibly called TRBD1 or TRBD2 (5 bases each). V was cut by 5 bases and J by 0 bases, with 11 bases left in between. Germline CDR1 is SQVTM and CDR2 is ANQGSEA. This CDR3 region has 14 residues. The CDR3 spells CSVRGRLAKNIQYF. CDR3 sequence (DNA): TGCAGCGTTCGGGGACGGCTAGCCAAAAACATTCAGTACTTC.

There are a few counts of this clone. The CDR3 is CAWSRQWGDNSPLHF. The DNA of the CDR3 is TGTGCCTGGAGCCGCCAATGGGGGGATAATTCACCCCTCCACTTT. This chain connects TRBV30 to TRBJ1-6; a possible D gene is TRBD1 (5 bases). Germline V lookup: CDR1 GTSNPN, CDR2 SVGIG (reference sequence). V shed 3 bases and J shed 5 bases, with 14 bases lying between them. This CDR3 is built from 15 residues.

This clone was detected only a few times. V gene TRBV9 combines with J gene TRBJ2-4, with TRBD1 as a possible D gene (6 bases). The germline gives CDR1 SGDLS, CDR2 YYNGEE. The CDR3 sequence is 16 residues long. Deletions cut 0 bases from V and 8 bases from J, with 18 bases between. This chain's CDR3 is CASSVATWAGEDIQYF. The DNA of the CDR3 is TGTGCCAGCAGCGTAGCTACGTGGGCAGGGGAAGACATTCAGTACTTC.

CDR3 bases: TGTGCCAGCAGCTTAGAGCCCGGGACAGGGGAAGCTTTCTTT. Encoded protein: CASSLEPGTGEAFF. The chain carries TRBV11-2 and TRBJ1-1; 9 positions match TRBD1. CDR1 SGHAT and CDR2 FQNNGV come from the germline V gene. Trimming removed 0 bases from V and 8 bases from J; junction bases left unmatched: 4. The CDR3 runs 14 residues.

This clone appeared a few times. The rearrangement joins TRBV4-1 to TRBJ1-3; D remains ambiguous. The CDR3 is 14 residues long. The germline gives CDR1 MGHRA, CDR2 YSYEKL. V was shortened by 1 base and J by 4 bases, with 8 bases between the two germline ends. The DNA for the CDR3 is TGCGCCAGCAGCCAAGGATTTGTCGGAAACACCATATATTTT. Translation: CASSQGFVGNTIYF.

The chain recombines TRBV6-6 with TRBJ1-2, with a possible D match to TRBD1 (6 bases). The germline V gene has CDR1 MNHNY and CDR2 SVGAGI (reference sequence). Deletions cut 7 bases from V and 4 bases from J, with 13 bases between. The CDR3 loop spans 13 amino acids. The CDR3 sequence is CASIGGRFYGYTF. For the CDR3, the DNA is TGTGCCAGCATCGGGGGGCGCTTCTATGGCTACACCTTC.

This clone turned up a few times. V is TRBV18 and J is TRBJ1-1; D is ambiguous. Germline V gene sequence: CDR1 KGHSH, CDR2 LQKENI. The length of the CDR3 is 14 residues. V was cut by 4 bases and J by 5 bases, with 14 bases left in between. CDR3 in amino acids: CASSREGTETEAFF. CDR3 sequence (DNA): TGTGCCAGCTCACGGGAGGGTACGGAGACTGAAGCTTTCTTT.

The rearrangement joins TRBV5-6 to TRBJ1-4, with D possibly being TRBD1 (5 bases). With 1 base removed from V and 0 bases from J, the gap between germline ends came to 10 bases. The CDR3 spans 16 residues. Germline-derived CDR1 and CDR2 are SGHDT and YYEEEE. CDR3 region: CASSLRQLATNEKLFF. The DNA for the CDR3 is TGTGCCAGCAGCTTGCGACAGCTAGCAACTAATGAAAAACTGTTTTTT.

V usage is TRBV29-1 and J usage is TRBJ1-1, with a weak D call TRBD1 (5 bases). This CDR3 is built from 13 residues. The V end was cut by 7 bases, the J end by 0 bases, with 12 bases between. Germline assignment: CDR1 SQVTM and CDR2 ANQGSEA. CDR3 in DNA: TGCAGCGCCGAGGCAGGGATGAACACTGAAGCTTTCTTT. As protein: CSAEAGMNTEAFF.

The chain links TRBV7-2 to TRBJ2-5; D call uncertain. The CDR3 has 13 amino acids. CDR1 and CDR2 (germline): SGHTA, FQGNSA. V lost 5 bases and J lost 5, with 12 bases in between. CDR3 region: CASSRSRSETQYF. CDR3 bases: TGTGCCAGCAGCCGCTCGCGGTCGGAGACCCAGTACTTC.

The chain recombines TRBV7-3 with TRBJ2-2; D uncertain. Germline CDR1 reads SGHTA; CDR2 reads FQGTGA. V was pared by 8 bases and J by 2 bases, with 12 bases between. The CDR3 totals 14 residues. The CDR3 DNA is TGTGCCAGCGCGGCAGGAGCCAACACCGGGGAGCTGTTTTTT. Translation: CASAAGANTGELFF.

The chain is built from TRBV6-5 and TRBJ1-2; 10 positions match TRBD1. The trim removed 0 bases at V and 8 bases at J, leaving 3 bases unmatched. Germline assignment: CDR1 MNHEY and CDR2 SVGAGI. The CDR3 extends over 14 amino acids. The CDR3 loop reads CASSYSATGGGYTF. Written as DNA, the CDR3 is TGTGCCAGCAGTTACTCCGCGACAGGGGGCGGCTACACCTTC.

The chain combines TRBV11-2 with TRBJ1-1; D is undetermined. Germline CDR1 SGHAT, CDR2 FQNNGV. The CDR3 is 11 amino acids. The V gene lost 3 bases and the J gene lost 4 bases, with 3 bases spanning the gap. The CDR3 coding sequence is TGTGCCAGCAGCTTCGTCACTGAAGCTTTCTTT. It codes for CASSFVTEAFF.

The chain joins TRBV9 to TRBJ2-5; D is perhaps TRBD1 (6 bases). Germline CDR1 and CDR2: SGDLS and YYNGEE. This CDR3 region has 16 residues. Trimming took off 0 bases at V and 5 bases at J, with 17 bases between the two ends. The CDR3 reads CASSVVNRVYVETQYF. CDR3 DNA sequence: TGTGCCAGCAGCGTAGTAAACAGGGTCTATGTGGAGACCCAGTACTTC.

CDR3 loop: CASRGTSGITDTQYF. DNA for the CDR3: TGCGCCAGCAGGGGGACTAGCGGGATCACAGATACGCAGTATTTT. V gene TRBV5-1 combines with J gene TRBJ2-3; 13 nucleotides match TRBD2. The CDR3 length is 15 residues. V lost 5 bases to trimming and J lost 2 bases; unmatched junction nucleotides: 2. Per germline, CDR1 SGHRS and CDR2 YFSETQ. Variable domain in full (rest from reference TRBV5-1 and TRBJ2-3): KAGVTQTPRYLIKTRGQQVTLSCSPISGHRSVSWYQQTPGQGLQFLFEYFSETQRNKGNFPGRFSGRQFSNSRSEMNVSTLELGDSALYLCASRGTSGITDTQYFGPGTRLTVL.

CDR3 nucleotide sequence: TGCAGCTCAGCAGGGAAGGACACAGATACGCAGTATTTT. It yields the protein CSSAGKDTDTQYF. The gene calls are TRBV29-1 and TRBJ2-3; D may be TRBD1 (5 bases). This CDR3 is 13 amino acids long. Germline-derived CDR1 and CDR2 are SQVTM and ANQGSEA. V gave up 8 bases and J gave up 2 bases, with 14 bases separating them.

In nucleotides, the CDR3 is TGTGCCTGGAAGCTACAGGGGAGCACTGAAGCTTTCTTT. Its translation: CAWKLQGSTEAFF. The chain has TRBV30 and TRBJ1-1, with 7 bases lining up with TRBD1. J was trimmed by 4 bases and V by 4 bases; bases with no gene match: 6. Germline V gene sequence: CDR1 GTSNPN, CDR2 SVGIG (reference sequence). This CDR3 has 13 residues.